Included here is one T cell receptor beta chain sequence, with context. Its antigen is unidentified. The data were obtained in a study of T cell responses to AZD1222 COVID-19 vaccine. Findings of the study overall: Donors, mostly white British, included more females; clonal diversity was possibly underestimated. Reportedly, close to half of spike-specific TCRs are directed against unmutated variant regions.

TCRdb keeps only in-frame clones here, not all; method: immunoSEQ multiplex PCR. The table records about 110,000 clones, roughly 87% of them present only once. V trimming: 1 base; J trimming: 4 bases; junction bases outside the gene matches: 4. This CDR3 is built from 16 residues. Germline V gene sequence: CDR1 WSHSY, CDR2 SAAADI. The chain has TRBV10-2 and TRBJ2-1, with 10 positions matching TRBD1. The input for sequencing was peripheral blood, taken on day 0 of AZD1222 vaccination. This clonotype originated in an adult in good health. The CDR3 DNA follows: TGCGCCAGCAGTGAGTTGGGACAGGGGTCATACAATGAGCAGTTCTTC. As protein: CASSELGQGSYNEQFF.